These T cell receptor beta chains were read from a single sample in a study of control samples from healthy donors and cancer patients. Assay used: immunoSEQ multiplex PCR; TCRdb lists only in-frame clones, some missing. This repertoire shows 120,000 or so clones, approximately 93% found once; its top ten account for 7.8%. What was sequenced was blood. Receptor source: a woman in her late teens or twenties in good health. Each CDR3 is given with its conserved first and last residue. Fields, in order: CDR3 protein, D gene, V gene, J gene. A D gene is named only where the DNA matches it firmly.

CATSDPGQPANTGELFF,NA,TRBV24-1,TRBJ2-2
CASSYHTGGVNTGELFF,NA,TRBV6-2/TRBV6-3,TRBJ2-2
CASSLEGGSTDTQYF,NA,TRBV5-8,TRBJ2-3
CASSAGVSNQPQHF,NA,TRBV9,TRBJ1-5
CASRTSGSTDTQYF,TRBD2,TRBV19,TRBJ2-3
CASTPRGDTDTQYF,NA,TRBV9,TRBJ2-3
CASSFFGVGSGSLLYNEQFF,TRBD2,TRBV5-4,TRBJ2-1
CASSLKFYRRDRSNIASSYEQYF,TRBD1,TRBV7-3,TRBJ2-7
CASSLGRQGYNSPLHF,TRBD1,TRBV5-1,TRBJ1-6
CASSRLEGNYGYTF,NA,TRBV19,TRBJ1-2
CASIGPEGPANEQFF,NA,TRBV5-6,TRBJ2-1
CASSLAGGGGELFF,NA,TRBV4-3,TRBJ2-2
CATTIPGLAGGLSNEQFF,TRBD2,TRBV27,TRBJ2-1
CAWSGVLEAFF,NA,TRBV30,TRBJ1-1
CASSLDIQYEQYF,NA,TRBV5-1,TRBJ2-7
CASSLVMGGANVLTF,NA,TRBV5-4,TRBJ2-6
CASRWGSLGDTEAFF,NA,TRBV6-5,TRBJ1-1
CASSAGLAGGVREQFF,TRBD2,TRBV5-1,TRBJ2-1
CASSYNRRPYEQYF,NA,TRBV6-5,TRBJ2-7
CASSSLTDPYEQYF,NA,TRBV6-2/TRBV6-3,TRBJ2-7
CATPQQGATWTYQETQYF,TRBD1,TRBV6-7,TRBJ2-5
CSANTDTQYF,NA,TRBV20-1,TRBJ2-3
CASSLAVNTEAFF,NA,TRBV5-4,TRBJ1-1
CASSVLAYPNTGELFF,NA,TRBV9,TRBJ2-2
CASSPDSVEETQYF,NA,TRBV7-9,TRBJ2-5
CASSRRLSGGSTDTQYF,TRBD2,TRBV7-2,TRBJ2-3
CSVEEGRGSVETQYF,NA,TRBV29-1,TRBJ2-5
CATSLGQGYGYTF,TRBD1,TRBV24-1,TRBJ1-2
CASSPTGGSYSNQPQHF,NA,TRBV7-2,TRBJ1-5
CASRRRERTGELFF,NA,TRBV27,TRBJ2-2
CSVERGSADTQYF,NA,TRBV29-1,TRBJ2-3
CAWEAGTGTYGYTF,TRBD1,TRBV30,TRBJ1-2
CASSYRAENEKLFF,NA,TRBV5-6,TRBJ1-4
CASSQALAGEQIQYF,TRBD2,TRBV4-1,TRBJ2-4
CASSVFIGQGDNEQFF,TRBD1,TRBV9,TRBJ2-1
CASSLLSAGLYEQYF,TRBD2,TRBV7-2,TRBJ2-7
CASSLGTGGIVQPQHF,TRBD1,TRBV7-8,TRBJ1-5
CASSPRTGGNYGYTF,TRBD1,TRBV7-2,TRBJ1-2
CASSLGVAGPYEQYF,TRBD2,TRBV13,TRBJ2-7
CASSLSGGAGNIQYF,TRBD2,TRBV7-2,TRBJ2-4
CASSVSAGELFF,NA,TRBV9,TRBJ2-2
CASSQDPFGSYEQYF,NA,TRBV3-1/TRBV3-2,TRBJ2-7
CASNELAMADTQYF,TRBD2,TRBV28,TRBJ2-3
CASSPSDGTYEQYF,NA,TRBV5-1,TRBJ2-7
CASSSKTSGMSSEQFF,TRBD2,TRBV7-9,TRBJ2-1
CASLDRANTEAFF,TRBD1,TRBV7-9,TRBJ1-1
CASSLGTSGRAPGTDTQYF,TRBD2,TRBV7-2,TRBJ2-3
CASSHSSSYGYTF,NA,TRBV23-1,TRBJ1-2
CASSLEWARENEQFF,NA,TRBV5-8,TRBJ2-1
CASSIGGARLRERSYEQYF,TRBD2,TRBV19,TRBJ2-7
CASKGPRTDTQYF,NA,TRBV28,TRBJ2-3
CASSLAADDTQYF,NA,TRBV11-3,TRBJ2-3
CASSLSLGDKNYGYTF,NA,TRBV27,TRBJ1-2
CASPWAGSLTQYF,NA,TRBV12-3/TRBV12-4,TRBJ2-5
CASSFGTGGNQPQHF,TRBD1,TRBV28,TRBJ1-5
CASSYSASGGFTDTQYF,TRBD2,TRBV6-2/TRBV6-3,TRBJ2-3
CASSYGPGYTEAFF,NA,TRBV6-2/TRBV6-3,TRBJ1-1
CASSYYGGSSYEQYF,NA,TRBV6-5,TRBJ2-7